This T cell receptor beta chain was captured by sequencing in a study of graft-versus-host responses after intestinal transplantation. Study as a whole: Anti-thymocyte globulin served as induction for all recipients, who then took tacrolimus and steroids for about three years.

TCRdb's copy holds only in-frame clones and misses some; the assay was immunoSEQ multiplex PCR. Of under 100,000 clones listed, over 80% are singletons. Concerning this clone: Antigen specificity is unknown.

CDR1 is MGHRA and CDR2 is YSYEKL in the germline V gene. Trimming took off 3 bases at V and 4 bases at J, with 10 bases between the two ends. CDR3 length: 14 residues. Study findings and constraints: Patients who carried graft-donor T cell macrochimerism also had high graft-versus-host to host-versus-graft clonal ratios in their allografts. GvH clones surfaced in recipient marrow, some emerging earlier in ileum or blood. Circulating GvH clones peaking coincided with falling HvG clones soon after transplant.

Sample: unstimulated CD8+ T cells sorted from spleen or lymph node cells, taken before transplant. The source is a human donor who was the organ donor for an intestinal transplant. This chain links TRBV4-1 with TRBJ1-3, with D unclear. CDR3: CASSHRIPGNTIYF. As DNA, the CDR3 is TGCGCCAGCAGCCATAGAATCCCAGGAAACACCATATATTTT.